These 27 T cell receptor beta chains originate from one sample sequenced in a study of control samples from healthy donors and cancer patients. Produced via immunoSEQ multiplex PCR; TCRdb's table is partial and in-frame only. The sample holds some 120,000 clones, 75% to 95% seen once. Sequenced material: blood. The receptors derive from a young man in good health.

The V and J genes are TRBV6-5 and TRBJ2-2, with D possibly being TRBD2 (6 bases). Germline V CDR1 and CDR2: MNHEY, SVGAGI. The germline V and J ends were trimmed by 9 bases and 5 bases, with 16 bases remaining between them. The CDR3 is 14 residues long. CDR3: CARLRDSATGELFF. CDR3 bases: TGTGCCAGACTCCGGGACTCTGCTACCGGGGAGCTGTTTTTT.

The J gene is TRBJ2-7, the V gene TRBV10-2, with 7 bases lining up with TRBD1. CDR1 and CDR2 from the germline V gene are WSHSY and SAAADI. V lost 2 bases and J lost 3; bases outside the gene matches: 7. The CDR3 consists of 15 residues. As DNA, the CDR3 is TGCGCCAGCAGTGAGGGACAGGACGCGATCTACGAGCAGTACGTC. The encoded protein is CASSEGQDAIYEQYV.

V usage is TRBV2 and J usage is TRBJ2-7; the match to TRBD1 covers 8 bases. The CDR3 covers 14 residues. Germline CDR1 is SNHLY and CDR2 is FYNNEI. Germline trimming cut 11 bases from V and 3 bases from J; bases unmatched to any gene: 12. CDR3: CASCLQGVNYEQYF. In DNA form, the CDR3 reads TGTGCCTCCTGTTTACAGGGGGTAAACTACGAGCAGTACTTC.

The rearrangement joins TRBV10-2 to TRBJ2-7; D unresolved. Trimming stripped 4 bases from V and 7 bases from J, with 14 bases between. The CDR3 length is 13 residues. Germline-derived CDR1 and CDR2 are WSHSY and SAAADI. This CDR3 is CASSGEGLREQYF. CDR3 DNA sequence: TGCGCCAGCAGTGGTGAAGGGTTGCGAGAGCAGTACTTC.

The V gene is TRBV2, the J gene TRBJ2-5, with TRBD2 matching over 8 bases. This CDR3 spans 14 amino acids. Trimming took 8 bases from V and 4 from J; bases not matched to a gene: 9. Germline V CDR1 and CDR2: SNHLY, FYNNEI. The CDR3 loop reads CASQRAGVLETQYF. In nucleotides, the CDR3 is TGTGCCAGCCAGAGAGCGGGAGTGTTAGAGACCCAGTACTTC.

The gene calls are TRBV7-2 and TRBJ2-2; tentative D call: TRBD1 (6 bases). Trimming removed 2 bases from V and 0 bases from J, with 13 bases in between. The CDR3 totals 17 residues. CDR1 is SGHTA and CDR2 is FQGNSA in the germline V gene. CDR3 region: CASSLIRTGSNTGELFF. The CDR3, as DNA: TGTGCCAGCAGCTTAATACGTACAGGGTCGAACACCGGGGAGCTGTTTTTT.

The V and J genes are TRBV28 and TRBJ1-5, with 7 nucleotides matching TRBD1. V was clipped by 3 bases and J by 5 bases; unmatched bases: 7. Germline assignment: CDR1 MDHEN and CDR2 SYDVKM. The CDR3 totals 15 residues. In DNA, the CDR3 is TGTGCCAGCAGTTTCCGGGACAGTGGGGATCAGCCCCAGCATTTT. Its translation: CASSFRDSGDQPQHF.

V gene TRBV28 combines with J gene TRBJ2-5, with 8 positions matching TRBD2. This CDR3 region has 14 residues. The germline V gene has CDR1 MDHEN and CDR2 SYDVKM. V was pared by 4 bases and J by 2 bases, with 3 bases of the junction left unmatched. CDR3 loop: CASSSPGGQETQYF. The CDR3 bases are TGTGCCAGCAGTTCCCCGGGGGGGCAAGAGACCCAGTACTTC.

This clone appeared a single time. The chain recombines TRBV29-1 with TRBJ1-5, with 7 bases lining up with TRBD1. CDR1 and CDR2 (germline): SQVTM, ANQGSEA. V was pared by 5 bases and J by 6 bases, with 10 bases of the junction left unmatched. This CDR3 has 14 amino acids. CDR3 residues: CSVTGTDFSQPQHF. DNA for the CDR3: TGCAGCGTTACCGGGACAGACTTCAGTCAGCCCCAGCATTTT.

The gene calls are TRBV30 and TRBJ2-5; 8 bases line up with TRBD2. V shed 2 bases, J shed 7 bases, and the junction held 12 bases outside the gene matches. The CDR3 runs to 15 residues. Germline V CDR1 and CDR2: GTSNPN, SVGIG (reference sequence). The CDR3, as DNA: TGTGCCTGGAGTCATCCCACTAGCGGTGGAGGGACCCAGTACTTC. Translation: CAWSHPTSGGGTQYF.

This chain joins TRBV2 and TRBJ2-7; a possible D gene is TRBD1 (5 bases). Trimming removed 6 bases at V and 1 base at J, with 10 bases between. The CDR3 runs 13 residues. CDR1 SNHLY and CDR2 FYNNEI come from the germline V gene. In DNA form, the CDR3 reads TGTGCCAGCAGCCTAGGGGTTTCCTACGAGCAGTACTTC. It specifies CASSLGVSYEQYF.

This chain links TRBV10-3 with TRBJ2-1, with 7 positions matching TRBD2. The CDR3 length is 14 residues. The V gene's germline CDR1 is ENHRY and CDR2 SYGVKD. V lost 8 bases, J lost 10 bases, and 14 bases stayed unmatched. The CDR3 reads CAIAREAFFEEQFF. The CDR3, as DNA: TGTGCCATCGCCCGGGAGGCCTTCTTTGAGGAGCAGTTCTTC.

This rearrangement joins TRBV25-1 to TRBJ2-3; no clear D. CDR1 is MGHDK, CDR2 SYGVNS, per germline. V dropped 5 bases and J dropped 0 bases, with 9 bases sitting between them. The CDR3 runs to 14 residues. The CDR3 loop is CASSQTESTDTQYF. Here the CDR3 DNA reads TGTGCCAGCAGTCAAACAGAGAGCACAGATACGCAGTATTTT.

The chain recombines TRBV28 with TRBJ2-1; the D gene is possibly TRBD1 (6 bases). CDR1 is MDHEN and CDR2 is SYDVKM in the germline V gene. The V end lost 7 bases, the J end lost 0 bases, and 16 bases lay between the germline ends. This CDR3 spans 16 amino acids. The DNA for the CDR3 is TGTGCCAGCACCGGAAAACGGGACACCTCCTACAATGAGCAGTTCTTC. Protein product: CASTGKRDTSYNEQFF.

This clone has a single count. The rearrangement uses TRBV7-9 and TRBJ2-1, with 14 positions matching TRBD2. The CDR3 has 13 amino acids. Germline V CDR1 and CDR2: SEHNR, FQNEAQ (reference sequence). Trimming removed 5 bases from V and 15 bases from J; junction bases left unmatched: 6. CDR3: CASSHGLAGGPFF. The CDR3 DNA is TGTGCCAGCAGCCACGGACTAGCGGGAGGCCCGTTCTTC. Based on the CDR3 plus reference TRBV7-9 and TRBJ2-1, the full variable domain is DTGVSQNPRHKITKRGQNVTFRCDPISEHNRLYWYRQTLGQGPEFLTYFQNEAQLEKSRLLSDRFSAERPKGSFSTLEIQRTEQGDSAMYLCASSHGLAGGPFFGPGTRLTVL.

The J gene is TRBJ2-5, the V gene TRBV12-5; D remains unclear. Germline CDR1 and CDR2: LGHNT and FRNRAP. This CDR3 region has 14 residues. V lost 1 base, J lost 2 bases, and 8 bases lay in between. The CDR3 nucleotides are TGTGCTAGTGGTTTGGATCTGAGGCAAGAGACCCAGTACTTC. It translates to CASGLDLRQETQYF.

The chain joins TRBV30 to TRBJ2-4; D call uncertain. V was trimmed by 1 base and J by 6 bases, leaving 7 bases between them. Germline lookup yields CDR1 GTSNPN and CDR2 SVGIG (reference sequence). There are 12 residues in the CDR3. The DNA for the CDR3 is TGTGCCTGGAGTGCCGAGTTAAACATTCAGTACTTC. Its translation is CAWSAELNIQYF.

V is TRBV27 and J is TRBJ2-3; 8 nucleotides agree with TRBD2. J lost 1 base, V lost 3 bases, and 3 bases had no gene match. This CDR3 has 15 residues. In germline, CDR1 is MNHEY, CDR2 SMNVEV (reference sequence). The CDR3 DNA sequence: TGTGCCAGCAGTTTTTCGCGGGGGGGCACAGATACGCAGTATTTT. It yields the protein CASSFSRGGTDTQYF.

CDR3 sequence (DNA): TGTGCCAGTACCCTTTCCCCTGGACAGGAGGTAGCTCAGCCCCAGCATTTT. Protein sequence: CASTLSPGQEVAQPQHF. This rearrangement joins TRBV19 to TRBJ1-5; the match to TRBD1 covers 7 bases. Trimming at V came to 7 bases and at J to 6 bases, leaving 18 bases not matched to a gene. The CDR3 has 17 amino acids. Germline V gene lookup returns CDR1 LNHDA and CDR2 SQIVND (reference sequence).

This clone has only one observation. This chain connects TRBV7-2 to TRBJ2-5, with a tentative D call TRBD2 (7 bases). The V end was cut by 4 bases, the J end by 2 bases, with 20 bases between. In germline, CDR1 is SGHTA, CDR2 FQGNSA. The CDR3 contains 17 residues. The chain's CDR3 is CASSSPGAGVPQETQYF. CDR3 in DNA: TGTGCCAGCAGCTCTCCAGGGGCGGGAGTCCCACAAGAGACCCAGTACTTC.

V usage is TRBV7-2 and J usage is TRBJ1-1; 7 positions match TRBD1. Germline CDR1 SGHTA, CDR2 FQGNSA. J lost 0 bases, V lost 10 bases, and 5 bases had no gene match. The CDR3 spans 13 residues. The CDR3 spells CAIQTGLNTEAFF. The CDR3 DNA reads TGTGCCATCCAGACAGGGCTGAACACTGAAGCTTTCTTT.

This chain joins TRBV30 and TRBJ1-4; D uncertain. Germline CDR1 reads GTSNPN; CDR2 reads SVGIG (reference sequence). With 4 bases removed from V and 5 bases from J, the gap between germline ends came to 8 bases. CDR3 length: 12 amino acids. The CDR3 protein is CAWTAGNEKLFF. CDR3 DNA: TGTGCCTGGACAGCTGGGAATGAAAAACTGTTTTTT.

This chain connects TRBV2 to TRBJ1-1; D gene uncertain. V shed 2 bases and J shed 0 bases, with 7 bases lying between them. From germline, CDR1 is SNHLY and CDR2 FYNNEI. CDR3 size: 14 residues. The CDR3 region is CASSEWAMNTEAFF. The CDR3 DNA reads TGTGCCAGCAGTGAATGGGCGATGAACACTGAAGCTTTCTTT. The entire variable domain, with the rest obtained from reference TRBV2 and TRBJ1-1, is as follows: EPEVTQTPSHQVTQMGQEVILRCVPISNHLYFYWYRQILGQKVEFLVSFYNNEISEKSEIFDDQFSVERPDGSNFTLKIRSTKLEDSAMYFCASSEWAMNTEAFFGQGTRLTVV.

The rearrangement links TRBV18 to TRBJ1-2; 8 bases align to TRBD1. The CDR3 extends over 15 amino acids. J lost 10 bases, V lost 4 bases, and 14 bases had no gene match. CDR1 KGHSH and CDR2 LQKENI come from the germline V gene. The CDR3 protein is CASSQGTGYMADYTF. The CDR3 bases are TGTGCCAGCTCACAAGGGACAGGCTATATGGCTGACTACACCTTC.

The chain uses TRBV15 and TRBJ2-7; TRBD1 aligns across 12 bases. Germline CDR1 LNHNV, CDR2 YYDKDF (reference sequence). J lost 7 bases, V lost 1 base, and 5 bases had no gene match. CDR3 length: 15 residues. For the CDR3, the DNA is TGTGCCACCAGCAGAGGGGGACAGGGGGCGAGTGAGCAGTACGTC. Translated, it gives CATSRGGQGASEQYV.

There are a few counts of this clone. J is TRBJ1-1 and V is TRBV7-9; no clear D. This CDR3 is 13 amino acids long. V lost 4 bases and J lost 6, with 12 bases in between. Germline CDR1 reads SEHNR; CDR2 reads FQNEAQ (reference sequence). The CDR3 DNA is TGTGCCAGCAGCTCCCCGATGGAATCTGAAGCTTTCTTT. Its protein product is CASSSPMESEAFF. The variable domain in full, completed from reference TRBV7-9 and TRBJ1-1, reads DTGVSQNPRHKITKRGQNVTFRCDPISEHNRLYWYRQTLGQGPEFLTYFQNEAQLEKSRLLSDRFSAERPKGSFSTLEIQRTEQGDSAMYLCASSSPMESEAFFGQGTRLTVV.

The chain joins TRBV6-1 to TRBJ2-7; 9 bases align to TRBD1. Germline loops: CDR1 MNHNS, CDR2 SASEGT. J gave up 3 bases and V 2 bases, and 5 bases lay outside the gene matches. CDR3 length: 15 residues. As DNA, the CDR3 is TGTGCCAGCAGTGAATCTGAGACAGGGGGCTACGAGCAGTACTTC. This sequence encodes CASSESETGGYEQYF.